Below, 30 T cell receptor beta chains from the same sample are listed, as sequenced in a study of OX40 agonist ivuxolimab in advanced cancers. The protocol was immunoSEQ multiplex PCR, while the TCRdb copy is restricted to in-frame clones and leaves out a portion. The table lists 70,000 to 95,000 clones, roughly four fifths of them singletons, with approximately 1.5% in the top ten. The source was CD4+ or CD8+ T cells sorted from blood, collected in a trial of the OX40 agonist ivuxolimab. The receptor set was obtained from an adult with an advanced solid tumor such as melanoma, head and neck, liver or kidney cancer.

The CDR3 coding sequence is TGTGCCAGTAGTATAGCCCGGACCGGGGCCGGGGAGCTGTTTTTT. Protein: CASSIARTGAGELFF. The chain joins TRBV19 to TRBJ2-2, with TRBD2 as a possible D gene (5 bases). The CDR3 is 15 residues long. V lost 1 base and J lost 6, with 12 bases in between. In germline, CDR1 is LNHDA, CDR2 SQIVND (reference sequence). The variable domain in full, completed from reference TRBV19 and TRBJ2-2, reads DGGITQSPKYLFRKEGQNVTLSCEQNLNHDAMYWYRQDPGQGLRLIYYSQIVNDFQKGDIAEGYSVSREKKESFPLTVTSAQKNPTAFYLCASSIARTGAGELFFGEGSRLTVL.

V is TRBV7-3 and J is TRBJ1-3; D is unresolved. The ends were cut back, 4 bases at V and 0 bases at J, with 10 bases in the middle. The germline gives CDR1 SGHTA, CDR2 FQGTGA. The CDR3 runs 15 residues. The chain's CDR3 is CASSSSESSGNTIYF. CDR3 DNA sequence: TGTGCCAGCAGCTCAAGCGAGAGCTCTGGAAACACCATATATTTT.

The V gene is TRBV6-1, the J gene TRBJ2-1, with TRBD2 matching 9 bases. Germline V gives CDR1 MNHNS, CDR2 SASEGT. This CDR3 has 14 residues. V dropped 3 bases and J dropped 9; count of bases not matched to a gene: 6. For the CDR3, the DNA is TGTGCCAGCAGTGATGCGGGGGGGCCTGGTGAGCAGTTCTTC. This gives the protein CASSDAGGPGEQFF.

This clone was detected only a few times. The chain recombines TRBV28 with TRBJ2-7; D not certain. The CDR3 contains 11 residues. The germline gives CDR1 MDHEN, CDR2 SYDVKM. Trimming cost V 10 bases and J 3 bases, with 10 bases left between them. CDR3 loop: CATFMGYEQYF. The CDR3 nucleotides read TGTGCCACCTTTATGGGCTACGAGCAGTACTTC.

The CDR3 DNA follows: TGTGCCAGCAGTGGACAGGGGGCCACTAATGAAAAACTGTTTTTT. This codes for CASSGQGATNEKLFF. The chain combines TRBV2 with TRBJ1-4; TRBD1 aligns across 10 bases. The germline V gene encodes CDR1 SNHLY and CDR2 FYNNEI. The CDR3 length is 15 residues. V lost 4 bases, J lost 2 bases, and 1 base stayed unmatched.

The chain has TRBV5-4 and TRBJ2-1, with D uncertain. The germline V and J ends were trimmed by 4 bases and 0 bases, with 11 bases remaining between them. Germline loops: CDR1 SGHNT, CDR2 YYREEE (reference sequence). The CDR3 sequence is 15 residues long. DNA for the CDR3: TGTGCCAGCAGCACCGACTTCAGCTCCTACAATGAGCAGTTCTTC. It encodes CASSTDFSSYNEQFF.

With respect to this clone: Other DNA sequences in this sample translate to the same CDR3. The gene calls are TRBV2 and TRBJ1-2; D remains unclear. Germline V gene sequence: CDR1 SNHLY, CDR2 FYNNEI. V lost 3 bases, J lost 4 bases, and 9 bases lay in between. CDR3 length: 13 amino acids. In DNA, the CDR3 is TGTGCCAGCAGTGAGGAGGGTACCTATGGCTACACCTTC. It yields the protein CASSEEGTYGYTF.

As regards this clone: Other DNA sequences of this sample code for an identical CDR3. The J gene is TRBJ2-5, the V gene TRBV11-2, with 7 nucleotides matching TRBD1. The CDR3 has 14 amino acids. Germline values: CDR1 SGHAT, CDR2 FQNNGV. The V gene end was trimmed by 5 bases and the J gene end by 2 bases; junction bases not matched to a gene: 5. The CDR3 reads CASSPGTAQETQYF. The CDR3 region has the DNA TGTGCCAGCAGCCCCGGGACAGCTCAAGAGACCCAGTACTTC. Using reference TRBV11-2 and TRBJ2-5 for the parts outside the CDR3, the full variable domain is EAGVAQSPRYKIIEKRQSVAFWCNPISGHATLYWYQQILGQGPKLLIQFQNNGVVDDSQLPKDRFSAERLKGVDSTLKIQPAKLEDSAVYLCASSPGTAQETQYFGPGTRLLVL.

This chain links TRBV7-3 with TRBJ2-1, with TRBD2 matching over 7 bases. Trimming cost V 0 bases and J 6 bases; bases outside gene matches: 11. The CDR3 is 17 amino acids. The germline CDR1 and CDR2 sequences are SGHTA and FQGTGA. CDR3 in DNA: TGTGCCAGCAGCTTAACGGGGGGGTCGGACACCTCCAATGAGCAGTTCTTC. Protein sequence: CASSLTGGSDTSNEQFF.

This clone has only one observation. The chain joins TRBV19 to TRBJ1-4; D gene ambiguous. V gave up 4 bases and J gave up 4 bases, with 7 bases separating them. Germline V CDR1 and CDR2: LNHDA, SQIVND (reference sequence). The CDR3 loop spans 13 amino acids. The CDR3 nucleotides read TGTGCCAGTAGTACGTCGGATAATGAAAAACTGTTTTTT. This sequence encodes CASSTSDNEKLFF. Full variable domain (outside the CDR3, taken from reference TRBV19 and TRBJ1-4): DGGITQSPKYLFRKEGQNVTLSCEQNLNHDAMYWYRQDPGQGLRLIYYSQIVNDFQKGDIAEGYSVSREKKESFPLTVTSAQKNPTAFYLCASSTSDNEKLFFGSGTQLSVL.

This CDR3 reads CASSADSYIQYF. In DNA, the CDR3 is TGTGCCAGCAGTGCCGATTCGTACATTCAGTACTTC. The chain combines TRBV6-1 with TRBJ2-4; D uncertain. The CDR3 has 12 residues. CDR1 and CDR2 (germline): MNHNS, SASEGT. V lost 4 bases and J 8 bases, leaving 9 bases between the germline ends.

CDR3 bases: TGTGCCAGCAACGGACACAGGGTATCCGTATATGGCTACACCTTC. Translation gives CASNGHRVSVYGYTF. V usage is TRBV6-1 and J usage is TRBJ1-2, with D maybe TRBD1 (6 bases). With 7 bases removed from V and 5 bases from J, the gap between germline ends came to 20 bases. The CDR3 contains 15 residues. CDR1 and CDR2 from the germline V gene are MNHNS and SASEGT.

The chain is built from TRBV5-4 and TRBJ1-4; TRBD1 matches at 9 bases. There are 16 residues in the CDR3. Germline lookup yields CDR1 SGHNT and CDR2 YYREEE (reference sequence). Losses at the gene ends were 4 bases for V and 8 bases for J; bases not matched to a gene: 12. The CDR3 coding sequence is TGTGCCAGCAGCCCCGGGACAGGGTTCCAAGAAGAAAAACTGTTTTTT. Translating it yields CASSPGTGFQEEKLFF. Supplemented by reference TRBV5-4 and TRBJ1-4, the full variable domain reads ETGVTQSPTHLIKTRGQQVTLRCSSQSGHNTVSWYQQALGQGPQFIFQYYREEENGRGNFPPRFSGLQFPNYSSELNVNALELDDSALYLCASSPGTGFQEEKLFFGSGTQLSVL.

The chain joins TRBV5-1 to TRBJ2-3; 9 bases map to TRBD1. Germline CDR1 is SGHRS and CDR2 is YFSETQ. J lost 4 bases, V lost 5 bases, and 11 bases had no gene match. The CDR3 runs to 16 residues. CDR3 sequence reads: CASRARTGGLADTQYF. In DNA, the CDR3 is TGCGCCAGCAGAGCTAGAACAGGGGGCCTGGCAGATACGCAGTATTTT.

The chain recombines TRBV2 with TRBJ2-1, with D possibly being TRBD2 (5 bases). The CDR3 spans 12 residues. V was pared by 8 bases and J by 6 bases, with 11 bases between. CDR1 SNHLY and CDR2 FYNNEI come from the germline V gene. DNA for the CDR3: TGTGCCAGCCTGCTAAGCGGCAATGAGCAGTTCTTC. Its protein is CASLLSGNEQFF.

This clone was seen a few times. This sequence joins TRBV7-6 and TRBJ1-2; 8 nucleotides line up with TRBD1. Germline lookup yields CDR1 SGHVS and CDR2 FNYEAQ. The CDR3 covers 14 residues. The V segment lost 1 base and the J segment 6 bases; nucleotides outside the gene matches: 4. Here the CDR3 DNA reads TGTGCCAGCAGCTTAGGCCCAGGGGGCCATGGCTACACCTTC. As protein: CASSLGPGGHGYTF.

J is TRBJ1-2 and V is TRBV4-1; D unresolved. The germline V gene encodes CDR1 MGHRA and CDR2 YSYEKL. The CDR3 is 15 amino acids. The V and J ends lost 2 bases and 4 bases respectively, with 14 bases between them. The CDR3 nucleotides read TGCGCCAGCAGCCAAATTGGACGACCTCCCTATGGCTACACCTTC. Residues: CASSQIGRPPYGYTF.

The genes are TRBV6-5 and TRBJ2-5, with 9 bases that match TRBD1. The last part of the DNA fits TRBJ2-7 better; the J call may be wrong. The CDR3 has 16 residues. Germline V gene sequence: CDR1 MNHEY, CDR2 SVGAGI. For the CDR3, the DNA is TGTGCCAGCAGTTTTTTTTCGGGACAGGGTTCCTACGAGCAGTACTTC. This encodes CASSFFSGQGSYEQYF.

This clone was seen just once. The rearrangement links TRBV29-1 to TRBJ1-1; tentative D call: TRBD1 (6 bases). With 3 bases removed from V and 5 bases from J, the gap between germline ends came to 16 bases. The germline V gene encodes CDR1 SQVTM and CDR2 ANQGSEA. The CDR3 totals 14 residues. Here the CDR3 reads CSVEKVRGRTEAFF. CDR3 coding DNA: TGCAGCGTTGAGAAGGTCAGGGGAAGGACTGAAGCTTTCTTT.

The V call is TRBV5-6, the J call TRBJ2-3; D possibly uses TRBD1 or TRBD2 (5 bases each). This CDR3 is built from 16 residues. Germline assignment: CDR1 SGHDT and CDR2 YYEEEE. Trimming removed 4 bases from V and 2 bases from J, with 17 bases in between. CDR3 nucleotides: TGTGCCAGCAGCCTACTATGGCAGGGAGCCACAGATACGCAGTATTTT. It specifies CASSLLWQGATDTQYF.

The V gene is TRBV28, the J gene TRBJ2-1, with 9 bases identical to TRBD2. The trim removed 5 bases at V and 5 bases at J, leaving 7 bases unmatched. The germline gives CDR1 MDHEN, CDR2 SYDVKM. The CDR3 covers 15 residues. The CDR3 sequence: CASSHLLAGDNEQFF. CDR3 nucleotide sequence: TGTGCCAGCAGTCACCTACTAGCGGGTGACAATGAGCAGTTCTTC.

This sequence joins TRBV9 and TRBJ1-1; possible D gene TRBD1, 5 bases. The CDR3 contains 15 residues. The V and J ends lost 0 bases and 1 base respectively, with 10 bases between them. Germline assignment: CDR1 SGDLS and CDR2 YYNGEE. Here the CDR3 reads CASSVEGTANTEAFF. The CDR3 DNA is TGTGCCAGCAGCGTAGAGGGGACCGCGAACACTGAAGCTTTCTTT.

This chain links TRBV10-3 with TRBJ1-1; no reliable D call. Germline V gene lookup returns CDR1 ENHRY and CDR2 SYGVKD. This CDR3 is 13 amino acids long. V was cut by 8 bases and J by 0 bases, with 10 bases left in between. CDR3 amino acids: CAISREVNTEAFF. The DNA for the CDR3 is TGTGCCATCTCCCGAGAGGTGAACACTGAAGCTTTCTTT.

The chain uses TRBV28 and TRBJ1-1, with 7 bases that match TRBD1. The germline CDR1 and CDR2 sequences are MDHEN and SYDVKM. The CDR3 length is 14 residues. Unmatched junction bases numbered 6, after V lost 2 bases and J lost 6 bases. DNA of the CDR3: TGTGCCAGCAGTTTAACCAGGGGGTGGGCTGAAGCTTTCTTT. Translating it yields CASSLTRGWAEAFF.

This chain joins TRBV4-3 and TRBJ2-3; D is perhaps TRBD1 or TRBD2 (6 bases each). Per germline, CDR1 LGHNA and CDR2 YSLEER. Trimming left V 5 bases short and J 3 bases short, with 15 bases between. This CDR3 contains 15 residues. CDR3: CASSRSRGPTDTQYF. In DNA form, the CDR3 reads TGCGCCAGCAGCAGATCCCGGGGGCCAACAGATACGCAGTATTTT.

The gene calls are TRBV7-9 and TRBJ1-3; 7 positions match TRBD1. V lost 6 bases, J lost 2 bases, and 4 bases stayed unmatched. The CDR3 is made up of 14 amino acids. Germline CDR1 is SEHNR and CDR2 is FQNEAQ (reference sequence). CDR3 in amino acids: CASRLGQAGNTIYF. CDR3 in DNA: TGTGCCAGCAGACTAGGACAGGCTGGAAACACCATATATTTT.

This sequence joins TRBV6-1 and TRBJ1-2, with D maybe TRBD1 (5 bases). With 9 bases removed from V and 8 bases from J, the gap between germline ends came to 10 bases. The CDR3 runs to 10 residues. Looked up from germline, CDR1 is MNHNS and CDR2 is SASEGT. The CDR3 region is CASTGTGYTF. The CDR3 DNA reads as TGTGCCAGTACAGGTACAGGCTACACCTTC.

V usage is TRBV28 and J usage is TRBJ2-5; no clear D gene. The ends were cut back, 2 bases at V and 5 bases at J, with 6 bases in the middle. The CDR3 has 12 residues. CDR1 is MDHEN, CDR2 SYDVKM, per germline. The CDR3: CASSLVVETQYF. In nucleotides, the CDR3 is TGTGCCAGCAGTTTAGTTGTGGAGACCCAGTACTTC.

This chain uses TRBV6-6 with TRBJ1-5, with TRBD1 as a possible D gene (5 bases). The V gene lost 6 bases and the J gene lost 5 bases, with 14 bases spanning the gap. In germline, CDR1 is MNHNY, CDR2 SVGAGI (reference sequence). This CDR3 spans 14 amino acids. DNA of the CDR3: TGTGCCAGCAGAGACCAGGGAGACGATCAGCCCCAGCATTTT. The encoded protein is CASRDQGDDQPQHF.

The V and J genes are TRBV15 and TRBJ2-2; D is ambiguous. V was shortened by 2 bases and J by 3 bases, with 1 base between the two germline ends. Germline V gene sequence: CDR1 LNHNV, CDR2 YYDKDF (reference sequence). This CDR3 has 12 residues. CDR3 nucleotide sequence: TGTGCCACCAGCAGATACACCGGGGAGCTGTTTTTT. Amino acids: CATSRYTGELFF.